The 14 T cell receptor beta chains given below trace back to one sample, sequenced in a study of CD8 T cells in ankylosing spondylitis. Each CDR3 protein gets one entry after TCRdb re-called the 5' RACE reads with MiXCR. The profile shows 200,000 to 250,000 distinct CDR3 sequences, about 26% of them singletons. Material for sequencing was blood, either unsorted or a sorted T cell fraction (not recorded which). These receptors came from a male donor with ankylosing spondylitis or in good health (not recorded which).

In this sample, this clonotype turned up many times. The CDR3 is CASSQQQLESKLFF. CDR3 sequence (DNA): TGTGCCAGCAGCCAACAACAGTTAGAGTCAAAACTGTTTTTT. The rearrangement joins TRBV3-1 to TRBJ1-4, with no clear D. This CDR3 has 14 amino acids. Germline loops: CDR1 LGHDT, CDR2 YNNKEL (reference sequence). V was pared by 2 bases and J by 10 bases, with 14 bases between.

This clonotype was seen only a few times. This chain connects TRBV20-1 to TRBJ1-4; D unclear. The ends were cut back, 6 bases at V and 1 base at J, with 6 bases in the middle. The CDR3 consists of 12 residues. Germline V gene lookup returns CDR1 DFQATT and CDR2 SNEGSKA (reference sequence). The CDR3 loop is CSAQQTNEKLFF. CDR3 nucleotide sequence: TGCAGTGCCCAGCAAACTAATGAAAAACTGTTTTTT.

This clonotype has more than one count but fewer than ten. The chain carries TRBV20-1 and TRBJ1-1, with TRBD1 matching 8 bases. Trimming removed 2 bases from V and 1 base from J; junction bases left unmatched: 3. The germline gives CDR1 DFQATT, CDR2 SNEGSKA (reference sequence). CDR3 length: 14 amino acids. CDR3 loop: CSARYRGRNTEAFF. Written as DNA, the CDR3 is TGCAGTGCTAGATACAGGGGGAGGAACACTGAAGCTTTCTTT.

This clonotype was seen ten or more times. This chain joins TRBV5-1 and TRBJ1-6, with TRBD1 identical over 7 bases. J was trimmed by 7 bases and V by 5 bases; bases with no gene match: 9. Germline V CDR1 and CDR2: SGHRS, YFSETQ. This CDR3 has 15 amino acids. The CDR3 sequence is CASSPQGSRNSPLHF. CDR3 bases: TGCGCCAGCAGTCCACAGGGGAGCCGAAATTCACCCCTCCACTTT.

The sample holds many counts of this clonotype. The gene calls are TRBV7-9 and TRBJ2-1; D is possibly TRBD1 (5 bases). V dropped 1 base and J dropped 11 bases, with 12 bases sitting between them. The CDR3 contains 13 residues. The germline CDR1 and CDR2 sequences are SEHNR and FQNEAQ (reference sequence). CDR3: CASSLDRDRQQFF. For the CDR3, the DNA is TGTGCCAGCAGCTTAGACCGCGACAGACAGCAGTTCTTC.

The V and J genes are TRBV29-1 and TRBJ1-2; no definite D call. CDR1 is SQVTM and CDR2 is ANQGSEA in the germline V gene. CDR3 length equals 12 residues. Trimming removed 4 bases at V and 6 bases at J, with 12 bases between. The CDR3 bases are TGCAGCGTTGGTGATGGACGAGATGGCTACACCTTC. This sequence encodes CSVGDGRDGYTF.

The chain uses TRBV5-1 and TRBJ2-7, with 8 positions matching TRBD2. The CDR3 extends over 16 amino acids. CDR1 SGHRS and CDR2 YFSETQ come from the germline V gene. The V gene end was trimmed by 4 bases and the J gene end by 0 bases; junction bases not matched to a gene: 9. The CDR3 DNA follows: TGCGCCAGCAGCCCGCTGGGGAGCGGGAGCTCCTACGAGCAGTACTTC. This gives the protein CASSPLGSGSSYEQYF.

This clonotype was found many times. This chain links TRBV27 with TRBJ1-2; D call uncertain. The CDR3 is 13 amino acids. Germline-derived CDR1 and CDR2 are MNHEY and SMNVEV (reference sequence). V was clipped by 4 bases and J by 4 bases, with 10 bases between them. The CDR3 sequence: CASSSYRSYGYTF. In DNA form, the CDR3 reads TGTGCCAGCAGTTCCTACCGGAGCTATGGCTACACCTTC.

This clonotype showed up many times. The chain has TRBV28 and TRBJ2-6; 8 positions agree with TRBD1. This CDR3 region has 15 residues. The junction had 1 base not matched to a gene; V was cut back by 4 bases and J by 2 bases. Germline V gene lookup returns CDR1 MDHEN and CDR2 SYDVKM. As DNA, the CDR3 is TGTGCCAGCAGTTCGACAGGGGCTGGGGCCAACGTCCTGACTTTC. It yields the protein CASSSTGAGANVLTF.

This clonotype was recorded many times. The V and J genes are TRBV4-2 and TRBJ1-6; 11 bases match TRBD1. The CDR3 consists of 17 residues. Germline values: CDR1 LGHNA, CDR2 YNFKEQ. V shed 4 bases, J shed 10 bases, and the junction held 12 bases outside the gene matches. The chain's CDR3 is CASSPSFRDRGYSPLHF. Written as DNA, the CDR3 is TGTGCCAGCAGCCCTTCTTTCCGGGACAGGGGGTACTCACCCCTCCACTTT.

V usage is TRBV20-1 and J usage is TRBJ1-1; unclear D gene. Trimming shortened V by 5 bases and J by 4 bases, and 11 bases separated the two germline ends. There are 12 residues in the CDR3. Germline CDR1 DFQATT, CDR2 SNEGSKA (reference sequence). CDR3 sequence (DNA): TGCAGTGCTCTAAGTGTTGGCACTGAAGCTTTCTTT. It encodes CSALSVGTEAFF.

This clonotype has ten or more counts. V usage is TRBV29-1 and J usage is TRBJ1-1, with a possible D match to TRBD1 (5 bases). Per the germline V gene, CDR1 is SQVTM and CDR2 is ANQGSEA. The CDR3 totals 11 residues. Trimming took off 4 bases at V and 4 bases at J, with 7 bases between the two ends. As DNA, the CDR3 is TGCAGCGTTGGGGACGGCACTGAAGCTTTCTTT. This translates into CSVGDGTEAFF.

This clonotype was picked up many times. This chain connects TRBV7-9 to TRBJ2-4; TRBD1 matches 8 bases. The CDR3 totals 14 residues. J was trimmed by 9 bases and V by 1 base; bases with no gene match: 5. Germline V gene lookup returns CDR1 SEHNR and CDR2 FQNEAQ (reference sequence). CDR3 residues: CASSLDGQGPIQYF. The CDR3 DNA is TGTGCCAGCAGCTTAGACGGACAGGGACCCATTCAGTACTTC.

This clonotype has a single count. The rearrangement uses TRBV6-5 and TRBJ2-3; D is undetermined. Trimming cost V 8 bases and J 3 bases, with 9 bases left between them. The CDR3 covers 12 residues. Germline-derived CDR1 and CDR2 are MNHEY and SVGAGI. CDR3 amino acids: CASGSNTDTQYF. CDR3 sequence (DNA): TGTGCCAGCGGTTCCAATACAGATACGCAGTATTTT.